The T cell receptor (beta chain) described here comes from a study of beta chain features in type 1 diabetes. Overall study findings and caveats: Insertions at VDJ junctions were less frequent in type 1 diabetes patients. These patients also deleted more nucleotides at the same junctions. Among patients, naive, central memory and Treg TCRB repertoires appeared more similar than among healthy donors. Here, the possible influence of HLA type (on TCRB rearrangement) remained unresolved.

J gave up 10 bases and V 1 base, and 6 bases lay outside the gene matches. The CDR3 runs 14 residues. Germline CDR1 and CDR2: SGHTA and FQGNSA. Of note for this clone: Its specificity is not known.

In all sorted populations, purity surpassed 98%. The investigators reverse transcribed all of the isolated RNA, so they sequenced expressed TCRB transcripts. Assay used: immunoSEQ multiplex PCR; TCRdb lists only in-frame clones, some missing. The sample contains 350,000 or so clones, about 19% of which appear only once. The rearrangement uses TRBV7-2 and TRBJ1-2; the match to TRBD1 covers 10 bases. Sequencing used naive CD4+ T cells from blood. The source of this sequence is a woman in her late teens or twenties in good health. The CDR3 protein is CASSLGTGGVDYTF. In nucleotides, the CDR3 is TGTGCCAGCAGCTTAGGGACAGGGGGAGTAGACTACACCTTC. Together with reference TRBV7-2 and TRBJ1-2, the CDR3 gives the full variable domain: GAGVSQSPSNKVTEKGKDVELRCDPISGHTALYWYRQSLGQGLEFLIYFQGNSAPDKSGLPSDRFSAERTGGSVSTLTIQRTQQEDSAVYLCASSLGTGGVDYTFGSGTRLTVV.